This record covers a single T cell receptor (beta chain). Antigen unknown. This CDR3 is 15 amino acids long. V lost 0 bases, J lost 6 bases, and 4 bases stayed unmatched. Germline V gene sequence: CDR1 SGDLS, CDR2 YYNGEE. This entry is derived from a study of naive and memory T cell subsets. Study results and caveats: Naive and memory repertoire findings lacked a ground truth for validation.

Both TRBC1 and TRBC2 were covered by a beta constant-region primer of two equimolar oligonucleotides. Ligated cDNA was amplified by four rounds of PCR with nested alpha and beta constant-region primers and SP2. A 12-nucleotide UMI and the SP2 primer were added to the cDNA 3' end by oligonucleotide ligation. TCRdb ran MiXCR on the UMI-ligation and nested PCR reads and lists one entry per CDR3 protein. Of 20,000 to 25,000 distinct CDR3 sequences detected, around 8.8% appear once; the ten largest clones hold approximately 22%. The V and J genes are TRBV9 and TRBJ2-1; 9 positions match TRBD2. Sequences were obtained from central memory CD8+ T cells from blood. The clonotype was recovered from a human donor in good health. CDR3: CASSVDSGGPNEQFF. DNA of the CDR3: TGTGCCAGCAGCGTAGATAGCGGGGGCCCCAATGAGCAGTTCTTC.